The rows below give T cell receptor beta chains drawn from one sample of a study of blood T cell repertoires in COVID-19. Sequencing used immunoSEQ multiplex PCR; TCRdb keeps in-frame clones, though not all of them. This table has over 30,000 clones, around 90% appearing once. The sample was peripheral blood. Source of these receptors: a man older than 75 with acute or convalescent COVID-19. CDR3s include the opening cysteine and the closing phenylalanine or tryptophan. A D gene is named only where the DNA matches it firmly. Not all rows give a size; the values are once, few, many and, for expanded clones, a class.

d_gene: TRBD1; abundance: NA; v_gene: TRBV10-2; j_gene: TRBJ2-7; CDR3nt: TGCGCCAGCAGTTTAACCGGGACAGGGAAGTTCTACGAGCAGTACTTC; CDR3aa: CASSLTGTGKFYEQYF
d_gene: TRBD1; abundance: once; v_gene: TRBV5-1; j_gene: TRBJ2-2; CDR3nt: TGCGCCAGCAGCTTGGAAGGGGGCCGGACCGGGGAGCTGTTTTTT; CDR3aa: CASSLEGGRTGELFF
d_gene: NA; abundance: NA; v_gene: TRBV6-5; j_gene: TRBJ2-7; CDR3nt: TGTGCCAGCAGTTCCGCGGGAACGCTCTACGAGCAGTACTTC; CDR3aa: CASSSAGTLYEQYF
d_gene: NA; abundance: NA; v_gene: TRBV6-5; j_gene: TRBJ1-5; CDR3nt: TGTGCCAGCACGGACAAATTTAACCAGCCCCAGCATTTT; CDR3aa: CASTDKFNQPQHF
d_gene: NA; abundance: NA; v_gene: TRBV19; j_gene: TRBJ1-1; CDR3nt: TGTGCCAGTAGTATAGAGGTGACAGGGAACACTGAAGCTTTCTTT; CDR3aa: CASSIEVTGNTEAFF
d_gene: NA; abundance: NA; v_gene: TRBV5-1; j_gene: TRBJ1-2; CDR3nt: TGCGCCAGCAGCCCTGGGGGGTTAGACAACTATGGCTACACCTTC; CDR3aa: CASSPGGLDNYGYTF
d_gene: NA; abundance: NA; v_gene: TRBV5-4; j_gene: TRBJ2-3; CDR3nt: TGTGCCAGCAGCTTTGGTGCGGGGAGCACAGATACGCAGTATTTT; CDR3aa: CASSFGAGSTDTQYF
d_gene: NA; abundance: NA; v_gene: TRBV24-1; j_gene: TRBJ1-2; CDR3nt: TGTGCCACCAGTGCCCCTTCCCAGGGCAACTATGGCTACACCTTC; CDR3aa: CATSAPSQGNYGYTF
d_gene: NA; abundance: once; v_gene: TRBV10-2; j_gene: TRBJ1-5; CDR3nt: TGCGCCAGCAGGACAGATCCATATCAGCCCCAGCATTTT; CDR3aa: CASRTDPYQPQHF
d_gene: NA; abundance: NA; v_gene: TRBV19; j_gene: TRBJ1-5; CDR3nt: TGTGCCAGTAGTATAAGGGGTCCTAGCAATCAGCCCCAGCATTTT; CDR3aa: CASSIRGPSNQPQHF
d_gene: NA; abundance: once; v_gene: TRBV13; j_gene: TRBJ1-4; CDR3nt: TGTGCCAGCAGATCAGGGGCTCTGGGTGAAAAACTGTTTTTT; CDR3aa: CASRSGALGEKLFF
d_gene: TRBD1; abundance: NA; v_gene: TRBV19; j_gene: TRBJ2-6; CDR3nt: TGTGCCAGTACCAAGGTGGACAGGGGGCCTGGGGCCAACGTCCTGACTTTC; CDR3aa: CASTKVDRGPGANVLTF
d_gene: NA; abundance: NA; v_gene: TRBV7-9; j_gene: TRBJ1-3; CDR3nt: TGTGCCAGCAGCTCCCTTTGGGCAGGAAGCTCTGGAAACACCATATATTTT; CDR3aa: CASSSLWAGSSGNTIYF
d_gene: TRBD1; abundance: once; v_gene: TRBV19; j_gene: TRBJ2-7; CDR3nt: TGTGCCAGTAGTATAGGCGACAGGGTCTCCTACGAGCAGTACTTC; CDR3aa: CASSIGDRVSYEQYF